This TCR beta chain was documented in a study of cytomegalovirus exposure and HLA in healthy donors. As for the study in general: Of all 400 or so donors who were genotyped, 81% belonged to the Caucasian-associated ancestry cluster. Whole-study results and caveats: When presence/absence was analysed, sequencing depth was taken to be roughly uniform across donors. Upon later analysis, TCR association rates were observed to vary by HLA locus, being highest for DRB1 and lowest for HLA-C.

The CDR3 sequence is 13 residues long. Germline CDR1 is MNHEY and CDR2 is SVGAGI. V was clipped by 2 bases and J by 2 bases; unmatched bases: 0. PCR used 60 Vbeta primers and 13 Jbeta primers. Assay used: immunoSEQ multiplex PCR; TCRdb lists only in-frame clones, some missing. The top ten clones hold 1.5% to 2% of a sample with about 140,000 clones, over 60% of them seen once. This clone has more than one count but fewer than ten. Antigen: not known. This receptor was obtained from a female donor in good health and CMV-seronegative. Sequences were obtained from PBMCs. The V gene is TRBV6-5, the J gene TRBJ2-7; 7 nucleotides align to TRBD1. The CDR3 DNA reads TGTGCCAGCAGTTACGACAGGGCCTACGAGCAGTACTTC. Translating gives CASSYDRAYEQYF.